The 28 T cell receptor beta chains given below trace back to one sample, sequenced in a study of blood T cell repertoires in COVID-19. TCRdb's copy holds only in-frame clones and misses some; the assay was immunoSEQ multiplex PCR. This sample has 84,000 or so clones, with under 90% found just once. Sequenced: peripheral blood. Every receptor here comes from a woman aged 40 to 50 with active or convalescent COVID-19.

The gene calls are TRBV18 and TRBJ2-1, with 10 bases identical to TRBD2. The CDR3 spans 17 residues. The V gene end was trimmed by 1 base and the J gene end by 3 bases; junction bases not matched to a gene: 6. The germline V gene has CDR1 KGHSH and CDR2 LQKENI. The CDR3 DNA sequence: TGTGCCAGCTCACCACTGGCTAGCGGGAGAGTCTACAATGAGCAGTTCTTC. Its translation: CASSPLASGRVYNEQFF.

The chain employs TRBV6-5 and TRBJ1-6; unclear D gene. Germline V lookup: CDR1 MNHEY, CDR2 SVGAGI. The CDR3 contains 15 residues. V lost 2 bases to trimming and J lost 8 bases, with 13 bases between them. In DNA form, the CDR3 reads TGTGCCAGCAGTTACGGTTTAGCCCTAGATTCACCCCTCCACTTT. Its protein is CASSYGLALDSPLHF.

The rearrangement joins TRBV5-1 to TRBJ2-3; 7 bases align to TRBD1. The germline gives CDR1 SGHRS, CDR2 YFSETQ. This CDR3 has 15 amino acids. The junction had 8 bases not matched to a gene; V was cut back by 4 bases and J by 3 bases. The CDR3 spells CASSKDRMETDTQYF. In DNA, the CDR3 is TGCGCCAGCAGCAAGGACAGGATGGAGACAGATACGCAGTATTTT.

V usage is TRBV28 and J usage is TRBJ2-2, with 10 nucleotides matching TRBD2. The ends lost 7 bases at V and 2 bases at J; junction bases unmatched: 7. The CDR3 runs to 16 residues. Germline CDR1 reads MDHEN; CDR2 reads SYDVKM. CDR3 amino acids: CASTYSGGSNTGELFF. The CDR3 DNA follows: TGTGCCAGCACCTATAGCGGGGGGTCAAACACCGGGGAGCTGTTTTTT.

The genes are TRBV5-1 and TRBJ2-5, with 12 nucleotides matching TRBD1. V shed 3 bases, J shed 1 base, and the junction held 4 bases outside the gene matches. The CDR3 covers 16 residues. Germline V gene data show CDR1 as SGHRS and CDR2 as YFSETQ. The CDR3 spells CASSWGDRGLQETQYF. The CDR3 nucleotides are TGCGCCAGCAGCTGGGGGGACAGGGGGCTCCAAGAGACCCAGTACTTC.

Only a few counts were recorded for this clone. This rearrangement joins TRBV4-2 to TRBJ1-6; 8 bases match TRBD1. V lost 1 base to trimming and J lost 14 bases; unmatched junction nucleotides: 16. Germline loops: CDR1 LGHNA, CDR2 YNFKEQ. The CDR3 has 17 residues. The CDR3 reads CASSQAPTGVVWGTLHF. CDR3 DNA: TGTGCCAGCAGCCAAGCCCCGACAGGGGTCGTTTGGGGCACCCTCCACTTT.

The genes are TRBV5-1 and TRBJ2-3; D is perhaps TRBD2 (6 bases). V lost 1 base and J lost 3, with 18 bases in between. Per the germline V gene, CDR1 is SGHRS and CDR2 is YFSETQ. This CDR3 comprises 17 residues. Here the CDR3 DNA reads TGCGCCAGCAGCTTGATAGGACGGGACTTCAAAACAGATACGCAGTATTTT. Amino acid sequence: CASSLIGRDFKTDTQYF.

By proportion, this clone is medium-sized. The V call is TRBV27, the J call TRBJ2-3; TRBD2 aligns across 14 bases. Looked up from germline, CDR1 is MNHEY and CDR2 is SMNVEV (reference sequence). CDR3 length: 17 residues. The J segment lost 3 bases and the V segment lost 5 bases, leaving 7 bases of the junction unmatched. Written as DNA, the CDR3 is TGTGCCAGCAGTCCAGGGACTAGCGGGAGAGGGACAGATACGCAGTATTTT. It codes for CASSPGTSGRGTDTQYF.

Regarding this clone: Additional DNA sequences in this sample encode the identical CDR3. V and J are TRBV7-7 and TRBJ2-1; D perhaps matches TRBD1 (6 bases). Germline CDR1 SSHAT, CDR2 FNYEAQ (reference sequence). V was trimmed by 5 bases and J by 0 bases, leaving 11 bases between them. The CDR3 runs 15 residues. The CDR3 region is CASSRTGSSYNEQFF. CDR3 nucleotide sequence: TGTGCCAGCAGCCGAACAGGGAGCTCCTACAATGAGCAGTTCTTC.

This sequence joins TRBV12-3 or TRBV12-4 and TRBJ1-2; D possibly corresponds to TRBD1 (6 bases). The CDR3 consists of 13 residues. The V and J ends lost 6 bases and 2 bases respectively, with 10 bases between them. The CDR3: CASSATGNYGYTF. CDR3 coding DNA: TGTGCCAGCAGCGCTACAGGGAACTATGGCTACACCTTC.

The rearrangement joins TRBV12-3 or TRBV12-4 to TRBJ1-5, with D possibly TRBD1 on 6 matching bases. This CDR3 region has 13 residues. The V end lost 5 bases, the J end lost 7 bases, and 12 bases lay between the germline ends. CDR3 region: CASSLSQGQPQHF. The CDR3 nucleotides are TGTGCCAGCAGTCTGTCGCAGGGGCAGCCCCAGCATTTT.

A few counts support this clone. The chain combines TRBV27 with TRBJ2-1, with 9 bases matching TRBD2. CDR1 is MNHEY, CDR2 SMNVEV, per germline (reference sequence). This CDR3 is built from 16 residues. Trimming removed 7 bases from V and 7 bases from J; junction bases left unmatched: 14. The CDR3 protein is CASTELAGATSNEQFF. Written as DNA, the CDR3 is TGTGCCAGCACAGAATTAGCGGGAGCTACGTCGAATGAGCAGTTCTTC.

The chain recombines TRBV29-1 with TRBJ1-3; D is unclear. CDR3 length equals 15 residues. V was pared by 2 bases and J by 7 bases, with 18 bases between. Looked up from germline, CDR1 is SQVTM and CDR2 is ANQGSEA. CDR3 amino acids: CSVEYRTLQGNTIYF. The CDR3 nucleotides are TGCAGCGTTGAATACCGGACTCTCCAAGGGAACACCATATATTTT.

The genes are TRBV28 and TRBJ2-3; tentative D call: TRBD2 (5 bases). V lost 8 bases to trimming and J lost 0 bases, with 9 bases between them. The CDR3 extends over 13 amino acids. Germline loops: CDR1 MDHEN, CDR2 SYDVKM. CDR3 in DNA: TGTGCCAGCGGGAGATTAAGCACAGATACGCAGTATTTT. Translating gives CASGRLSTDTQYF.

The J gene is TRBJ2-5, the V gene TRBV11-3; 9 nucleotides match TRBD2. Germline values: CDR1 SGHNT, CDR2 YENEEA. The CDR3 consists of 15 residues. After removal of 4 bases from V and 7 bases from J, the junction contained 10 bases not matched to a gene. The CDR3 coding sequence is TGTGCCAGCAGCTCTAGTAGCGGGAGATTAGGGACCCAGTACTTC. It yields the protein CASSSSSGRLGTQYF. The variable domain in full, with the rest retrieved from reference TRBV11-3 and TRBJ2-5, is EAGVVQSPRYKIIEKKQPVAFWCNPISGHNTLYWYLQNLGQGPELLIRYENEEAVDDSQLPKDRFSAERLKGVDSTLKIQPAELGDSAVYLCASSSSSGRLGTQYFGPGTRLLVL.

This clone showed up just once. The V gene is TRBV21-1, the J gene TRBJ1-4; the listed D gene, TRBD1, was not tested against the DNA. TRBV21-1 is annotated as a pseudogene. The CDR3 contains 17 residues. The CDR3 bases are TGTGCCAGCAGCAAAAAAAGAACAGGGATGTCTAATGAAAAACTGTTTTTT. Its translation is CASSKKRTGMSNEKLFF.

About this clone: Other DNA sequences in the same sample also yield this CDR3. The V gene is TRBV10-3, the J gene TRBJ2-2; the D gene is possibly TRBD1 (6 bases). CDR1 and CDR2 (germline): ENHRY, SYGVKD. Trimming removed 10 bases from V and 0 bases from J, with 9 bases in between. The CDR3 runs 13 residues. The CDR3 protein is CATGQTNTGELFF. The CDR3 DNA reads as TGTGCCACCGGACAGACGAACACCGGGGAGCTGTTTTTT.

V is TRBV27 and J is TRBJ1-3, with D possibly being TRBD1 (6 bases). Germline V gene lookup returns CDR1 MNHEY and CDR2 SMNVEV (reference sequence). Between the trimmed V and J ends, which lost 3 bases and 3 bases, there was a span of 12 bases. The CDR3 has 15 amino acids. CDR3 nucleotide sequence: TGTGCCAGCAGTTTGACTCCGACAGGTGGAAACACCATATATTTT. Its translation is CASSLTPTGGNTIYF.

This chain links TRBV5-4 with TRBJ1-1; D possibly corresponds to TRBD1 (5 bases). Germline CDR1 and CDR2: SGHNT and YYREEE (reference sequence). The CDR3 has 15 amino acids. Trimming left V 3 bases short and J 2 bases short, with 14 bases between. The CDR3, as DNA: TGTGCCAGCAGCTCCGGGACCGGGGGAAACACTGAAGCTTTCTTT. As protein: CASSSGTGGNTEAFF.

The genes are TRBV28 and TRBJ2-1; 9 bases fit TRBD2. Germline CDR1 is MDHEN and CDR2 is SYDVKM. V was clipped by 2 bases and J by 8 bases; unmatched bases: 7. CDR3 size: 15 residues. The CDR3 nucleotides read TGTGCCAGCAGTTTAGCGCGGGAGGGCCCAGATGAGCAGTTCTTC. This translates into CASSLAREGPDEQFF.

The rearrangement uses TRBV19 and TRBJ2-3, with D unclear. Germline V gene data show CDR1 as LNHDA and CDR2 as SQIVND (reference sequence). The germline V and J ends were trimmed by 3 bases and 8 bases, with 9 bases remaining between them. The CDR3 consists of 12 residues. The CDR3 region is CASSMTPLTQYF. DNA for the CDR3: TGTGCCAGTAGTATGACTCCCCTTACGCAGTATTTT.

This clone was seen just once. V usage is TRBV28 and J usage is TRBJ2-3, with D perhaps TRBD2 (6 bases). In germline, CDR1 is MDHEN, CDR2 SYDVKM. This CDR3 has 14 amino acids. Trimming took off 5 bases at V and 5 bases at J, with 14 bases between the two ends. CDR3 in amino acids: CASSLRLGVDTQYF. DNA of the CDR3: TGTGCCAGCAGTCTGAGACTAGGGGTAGATACGCAGTATTTT.

The chain combines TRBV7-3 with TRBJ1-1; D is unresolved. V gave up 5 bases and J gave up 0 bases, with 7 bases separating them. The germline V gene has CDR1 SGHTA and CDR2 FQGTGA. This CDR3 contains 13 residues. CDR3 region: CASSPGMNTEAFF. The CDR3 DNA sequence: TGTGCCAGCAGCCCGGGAATGAACACTGAAGCTTTCTTT.

Only a few counts were recorded for this clone. The chain couples TRBV5-1 to TRBJ1-5, with 9 bases matching TRBD1. The V segment lost 3 bases and the J segment 2 bases; nucleotides outside the gene matches: 3. Germline values: CDR1 SGHRS, CDR2 YFSETQ. CDR3 length: 15 amino acids. The CDR3 loop reads CASSWGTGRNQPQHF. DNA for the CDR3: TGCGCCAGCAGCTGGGGGACAGGGCGCAATCAGCCCCAGCATTTT.

This sequence joins TRBV2 and TRBJ2-7; TRBD1 aligns across 9 bases. The length of the CDR3 is 12 residues. Germline V gene sequence: CDR1 SNHLY, CDR2 FYNNEI. The V segment lost 8 bases and the J segment 3 bases; nucleotides outside the gene matches: 2. This CDR3 is CASETGGYEQYF. Here the CDR3 DNA reads TGTGCCAGCGAGACAGGGGGCTACGAGCAGTACTTC.

This clone was seen just once. The chain employs TRBV7-3 and TRBJ2-5; D unclear. Trimming removed 4 bases at V and 1 base at J, with 7 bases between. From germline, CDR1 is SGHTA and CDR2 FQGTGA. This CDR3 region has 13 residues. The CDR3 spells CASSSDTQETQYF. In DNA, the CDR3 is TGTGCCAGCAGCTCCGACACCCAAGAGACCCAGTACTTC.

The V and J genes are TRBV30 and TRBJ1-1, with D possibly being TRBD1 (5 bases). This CDR3 has 14 residues. The V end lost 4 bases, the J end lost 2 bases, and 14 bases lay between the germline ends. Germline lookup yields CDR1 GTSNPN and CDR2 SVGIG (reference sequence). In DNA, the CDR3 is TGTGCCTGGAAAGGGGCGGGGGTTAACACTGAAGCTTTCTTT. Its protein product is CAWKGAGVNTEAFF.

The gene calls are TRBV9 and TRBJ2-1, with 10 bases lining up with TRBD2. Germline V gives CDR1 SGDLS, CDR2 YYNGEE. J lost 7 bases, V lost 0 bases, and 7 bases had no gene match. The CDR3 is made up of 16 amino acids. CDR3 residues: CASSVGQAGGINEQFF. Here the CDR3 DNA reads TGTGCCAGCAGCGTAGGTCAAGCGGGAGGGATTAATGAGCAGTTCTTC.